The 20 T cell receptor beta chains below all came from one sample that was sequenced in a study of T cell responses to AZD1222 COVID-19 vaccine. Using immunoSEQ multiplex PCR, the repertoire was profiled, and TCRdb retains in-frame clones only, with some absent. The sample contains 120,000 or so clones, around 89% of which appear only once. The specimen comprised peripheral blood, sampled on day 0 of AZD1222 vaccination. The source of these receptors is an adult in good health.

The chain links TRBV28 to TRBJ2-4; 7 nucleotides align to TRBD1. The CDR3 loop spans 13 amino acids. Germline CDR1 MDHEN, CDR2 SYDVKM. V dropped 4 bases and J dropped 8; count of bases not matched to a gene: 5. This chain's CDR3 is CASSSPDRDIQYF. The CDR3 coding sequence is TGTGCCAGCAGTTCCCCCGACAGGGACATTCAGTACTTC.

This chain uses TRBV15 with TRBJ1-4; TRBD1 matches at 7 bases. CDR3 size: 15 residues. Germline loops: CDR1 LNHNV, CDR2 YYDKDF (reference sequence). Trimming at V came to 4 bases and at J to 8 bases, leaving 10 bases not matched to a gene. CDR3 loop: CATSKPTGRREKLFF. The CDR3 coding sequence is TGTGCCACCAGCAAGCCGACAGGGCGGCGCGAAAAACTGTTTTTT.

The chain links TRBV6-5 to TRBJ2-7; 9 nucleotides agree with TRBD1. Germline V gene data show CDR1 as MNHEY and CDR2 as SVGAGI. The V segment lost 5 bases and the J segment 5 bases; nucleotides outside the gene matches: 10. This CDR3 contains 15 residues. The CDR3 sequence is CASSIGTGRINEQYF. In nucleotides, the CDR3 is TGTGCCAGCAGTATAGGGACAGGGCGAATTAACGAGCAGTACTTC.

V and J are TRBV24-1 and TRBJ2-7; possibly TRBD1 for D (6 bases). Germline V gene data show CDR1 as KGHDR and CDR2 as SFDVKD. The CDR3 has 16 amino acids. The V end was cut by 3 bases, the J end by 5 bases, with 19 bases between. CDR3 nucleotide sequence: TGTGCCACCAGTGATGTGACAGGCAAGAACCGACACGAGCAGTACTTC. This sequence encodes CATSDVTGKNRHEQYF.

This chain uses TRBV19 with TRBJ1-4; 7 nucleotides align to TRBD1. J was trimmed by 4 bases and V by 5 bases; bases with no gene match: 7. The CDR3 loop spans 15 amino acids. Per germline, CDR1 LNHDA and CDR2 SQIVND (reference sequence). The CDR3 here is CASSSRDSNNEKLFF. The DNA of the CDR3 is TGTGCCAGTAGTTCCCGGGACAGCAATAATGAAAAACTGTTTTTT.

The V and J genes are TRBV6-1 and TRBJ1-1; tentatively, D is TRBD1 (6 bases). CDR1 is MNHNS, CDR2 SASEGT, per germline. V dropped 3 bases and J dropped 11 bases, with 13 bases sitting between them. CDR3 length: 12 amino acids. CDR3 in amino acids: CASSDRGERAFF. CDR3 sequence (DNA): TGTGCCAGCAGTGACAGGGGCGAGAGGGCTTTCTTT.

The chain combines TRBV3-1 (or the pseudogene TRBV3-2) with TRBJ2-7; 10 bases align to TRBD2. The germline V gene encodes CDR1 LGHDT and CDR2 YNNKEL (reference sequence). J lost 5 bases, V lost 7 bases, and 8 bases had no gene match. CDR3 length equals 14 residues. The CDR3 bases are TGTGCCAGCACTCTAGCGGGAGAGGGAAACGAGCAGTACTTC. Encoded protein: CASTLAGEGNEQYF.

The V and J genes are TRBV12-3 or TRBV12-4 and TRBJ2-7; D not certain. The CDR3 contains 13 residues. Trimming left V 5 bases short and J 2 bases short, with 10 bases between. CDR3 sequence: CASSPPNAYEQYF. CDR3 sequence (DNA): TGTGCCAGCAGTCCTCCGAACGCCTACGAGCAGTACTTC.

Comments on this clone: Its ends do not fully match the called genes, so a read error is possible. V is TRBV4-3 and J is TRBJ2-7; D call uncertain. Germline V gene sequence: CDR1 LGHNA, CDR2 YSLEER. This CDR3 region has 14 residues. CDR3 sequence (DNA): TGCGCCAGCAGCCAAATTTCCTTCCCGCGCGAGCAGTACTTT. This sequence encodes CASSQISFPREQYF.

The gene calls are TRBV18 and TRBJ2-7, with D uncertain. V was cut by 2 bases and J by 2 bases, with 4 bases left in between. The CDR3 sequence is 12 residues long. Germline loops: CDR1 KGHSH, CDR2 LQKENI. CDR3 nucleotide sequence: TGTGCCAGCTCACCAACTGCCTACGAGCAGTACTTC. Translated, it gives CASSPTAYEQYF.

The chain recombines TRBV7-2 with TRBJ2-3; 9 bases align to TRBD2. Germline values: CDR1 SGHTA, CDR2 FQGNSA. J was trimmed by 5 bases and V by 1 base; bases with no gene match: 4. The CDR3 extends over 15 amino acids. The chain's CDR3 is CASSLVAGAQDTQYF. The CDR3 nucleotides read TGTGCCAGCAGCTTAGTAGCGGGAGCGCAAGATACGCAGTATTTT.

The CDR3 DNA follows: TGTGCCAGCAGCTTAGCAGGGGGGAGCTATGGCTACACCTTC. Translating gives CASSLAGGSYGYTF. The chain employs TRBV7-6 and TRBJ1-2; D is possibly TRBD1 (6 bases). Per germline, CDR1 SGHVS and CDR2 FNYEAQ. The CDR3 consists of 14 residues. Trimming stripped 0 bases from V and 4 bases from J, with 9 bases between.

The chain employs TRBV23-1 and TRBJ1-5; 9 positions match TRBD1. TRBV23-1 is an ORF, and what it does is uncertain. The CDR3 has 16 residues. The trim removed 2 bases at V and 3 bases at J, leaving 5 bases unmatched. The CDR3 DNA is TGCGCCAGCAGTCAAAGCGGGACAGGGAACAATCAGCCCCAGCATTTT. Its translation is CASSQSGTGNNQPQHF.

This clone appeared a single time. The chain links TRBV11-2 to TRBJ1-5; the D gene is possibly TRBD1 (6 bases). Trimming removed 0 bases from V and 7 bases from J, with 13 bases in between. The CDR3 sequence is 15 residues long. CDR1 is SGHAT, CDR2 FQNNGV, per germline. CDR3 sequence reads: CASSLEGARNQPQHF. The DNA of the CDR3 is TGTGCCAGCAGCTTAGAGGGGGCGCGTAACCAGCCCCAGCATTTT.

The chain has TRBV5-4 and TRBJ2-7; D gene ambiguous. The germline gives CDR1 SGHNT, CDR2 YYREEE (reference sequence). The CDR3 is 12 amino acids. Trimming removed 2 bases from V and 7 bases from J, with 10 bases in between. The CDR3 sequence: CASSFNGVEQYF. The CDR3 DNA sequence: TGTGCCAGCAGCTTTAACGGAGTAGAGCAGTACTTC.

This clone appeared a single time. This chain links TRBV6-1 with TRBJ2-1; D not resolved. Trimming stripped 1 base from V and 6 bases from J, with 13 bases between. Germline CDR1 reads MNHNS; CDR2 reads SASEGT. The CDR3 loop spans 15 amino acids. The DNA for the CDR3 is TGTGCCAGCAGTGAAGGGACCAGCAGACTCAATGAGCAGTTCTTC. Its protein product is CASSEGTSRLNEQFF.

The V and J genes are TRBV28 and TRBJ2-7; D may be TRBD2 (6 bases). CDR3 length: 20 residues. Germline V gene lookup returns CDR1 MDHEN and CDR2 SYDVKM. With 5 bases removed from V and 2 bases from J, the gap between germline ends came to 31 bases. Written as DNA, the CDR3 is TGTGCCAGCAGTCCCTCTCACGGGGGAGGAGGCGGGCCGCTCGCCTACGAGCAGTACTTC. This translates into CASSPSHGGGGGPLAYEQYF.

The V gene is TRBV11-2, the J gene TRBJ2-7; tentatively, D is TRBD2 (7 bases). The CDR3 loop spans 15 amino acids. From germline, CDR1 is SGHAT and CDR2 FQNNGV. V was shortened by 3 bases and J by 1 base, with 13 bases between the two germline ends. For the CDR3, the DNA is TGTGCCAGCAGCTTCTTAGGGGGGGTTTCCTACGAGCAGTACTTC. Protein sequence: CASSFLGGVSYEQYF.

The genes are TRBV15 and TRBJ2-1; 14 bases align to TRBD2. Per the germline V gene, CDR1 is LNHNV and CDR2 is YYDKDF (reference sequence). This CDR3 has 18 residues. J was trimmed by 7 bases and V by 1 base; bases with no gene match: 9. The CDR3 loop reads CATSRGGLAGGLANEQFF. The CDR3 nucleotides read TGTGCCACCAGCAGAGGAGGACTAGCGGGGGGTCTGGCTAATGAGCAGTTCTTC.

Here the CDR3 reads CASSLTSYNSPLHF. CDR3 nucleotides: TGTGCCAGCAGCTTAACGTCTTATAATTCACCCCTCCACTTT. V is TRBV7-3 and J is TRBJ1-6; D remains unclear. V lost 0 bases to trimming and J lost 4 bases, with 4 bases between them. This CDR3 has 14 residues. The germline gives CDR1 SGHTA, CDR2 FQGTGA.